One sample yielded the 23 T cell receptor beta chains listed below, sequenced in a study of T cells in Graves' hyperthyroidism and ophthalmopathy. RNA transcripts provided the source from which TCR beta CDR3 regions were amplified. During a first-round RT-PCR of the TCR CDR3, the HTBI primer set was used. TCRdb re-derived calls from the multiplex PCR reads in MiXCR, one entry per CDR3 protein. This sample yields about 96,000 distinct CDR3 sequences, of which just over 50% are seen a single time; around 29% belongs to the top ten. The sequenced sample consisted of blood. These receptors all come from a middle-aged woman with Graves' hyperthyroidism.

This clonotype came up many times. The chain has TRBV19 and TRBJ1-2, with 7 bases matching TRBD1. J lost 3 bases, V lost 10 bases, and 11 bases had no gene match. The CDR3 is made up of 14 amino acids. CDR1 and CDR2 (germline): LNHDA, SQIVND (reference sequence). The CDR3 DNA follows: TGTGCCACTCAACTCGGAGGGGGCCACTATGGCTACACCTTC. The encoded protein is CATQLGGGHYGYTF.

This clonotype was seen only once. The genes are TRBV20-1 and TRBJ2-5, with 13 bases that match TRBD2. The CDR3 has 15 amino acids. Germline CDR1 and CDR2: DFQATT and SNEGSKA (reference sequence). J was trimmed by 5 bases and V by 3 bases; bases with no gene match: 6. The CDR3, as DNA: TGCAGTGCTAGTTTCGGACTAGCGGGAGCTGAGACCCAGTACTTC. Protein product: CSASFGLAGAETQYF.

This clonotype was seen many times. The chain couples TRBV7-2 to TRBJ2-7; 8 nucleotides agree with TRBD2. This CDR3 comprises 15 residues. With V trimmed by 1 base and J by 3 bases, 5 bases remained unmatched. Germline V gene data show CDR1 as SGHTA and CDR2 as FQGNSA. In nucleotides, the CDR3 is TGTGCCAGCAGCTTAGAACGGGGGGGAATCTACGAGCAGTACTTC. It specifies CASSLERGGIYEQYF.

DNA for the CDR3: TGTGCCAGCAGCCCTGGAACAGACTCTAACTATGGCTACACCTTC. Its translation is CASSPGTDSNYGYTF. The rearrangement links TRBV2 to TRBJ1-2; no clear D gene. The V and J ends lost 6 bases and 0 bases respectively, with 14 bases between them. This CDR3 contains 15 residues. In germline, CDR1 is SNHLY, CDR2 FYNNEI.

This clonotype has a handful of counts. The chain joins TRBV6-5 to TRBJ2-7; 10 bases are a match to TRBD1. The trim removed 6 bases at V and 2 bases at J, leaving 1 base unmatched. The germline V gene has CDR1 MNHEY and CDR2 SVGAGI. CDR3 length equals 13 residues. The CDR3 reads CASRGTGAYEQYF. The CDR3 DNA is TGTGCCAGCAGAGGGACAGGGGCCTACGAGCAGTACTTC.

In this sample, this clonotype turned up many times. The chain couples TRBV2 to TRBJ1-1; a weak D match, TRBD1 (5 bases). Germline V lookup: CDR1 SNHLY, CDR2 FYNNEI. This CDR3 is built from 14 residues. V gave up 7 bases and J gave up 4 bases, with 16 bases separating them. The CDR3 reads CASKGTARGTEAFF. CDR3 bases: TGTGCCAGCAAGGGGACGGCGAGGGGCACTGAAGCTTTCTTT.

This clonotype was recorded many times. The DNA for the CDR3 is TGCAGTGCTAGAGAATTAGGCGGGAGGGCCTACGAGCAGTACTTC. Its protein is CSARELGGRAYEQYF. The chain couples TRBV20-1 to TRBJ2-7, with 9 bases aligning to TRBD2. The CDR3 has 15 amino acids. V shed 0 bases, J shed 2 bases, and the junction held 5 bases outside the gene matches. Germline CDR1 and CDR2: DFQATT and SNEGSKA (reference sequence).

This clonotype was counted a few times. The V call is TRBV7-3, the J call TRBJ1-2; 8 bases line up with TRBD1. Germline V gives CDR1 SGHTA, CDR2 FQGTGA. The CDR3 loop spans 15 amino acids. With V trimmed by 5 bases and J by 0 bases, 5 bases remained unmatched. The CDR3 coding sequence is TGTGCCAGCAGCGTTACAGGGGGATCTAACTATGGCTACACCTTC. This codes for CASSVTGGSNYGYTF.

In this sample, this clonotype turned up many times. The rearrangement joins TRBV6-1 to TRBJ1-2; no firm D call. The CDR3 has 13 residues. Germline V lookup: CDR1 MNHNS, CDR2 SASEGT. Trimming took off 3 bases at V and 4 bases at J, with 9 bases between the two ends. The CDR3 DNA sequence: TGTGCCAGCAGTGAGGGCAGCGCCTATGGCTACACCTTC. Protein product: CASSEGSAYGYTF.

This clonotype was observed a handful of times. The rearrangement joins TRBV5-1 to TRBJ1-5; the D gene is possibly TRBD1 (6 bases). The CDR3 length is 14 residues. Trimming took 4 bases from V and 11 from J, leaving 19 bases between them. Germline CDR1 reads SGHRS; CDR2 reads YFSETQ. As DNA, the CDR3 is TGCGCCAGCAGCCGCTACAGGGACGGCGAGACCCAGCATTTT. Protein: CASSRYRDGETQHF.

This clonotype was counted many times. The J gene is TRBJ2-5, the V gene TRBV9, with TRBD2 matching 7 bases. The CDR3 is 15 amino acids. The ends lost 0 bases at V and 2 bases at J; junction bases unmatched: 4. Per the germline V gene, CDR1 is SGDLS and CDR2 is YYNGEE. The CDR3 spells CASSVGPAGQETQYF. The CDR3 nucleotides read TGTGCCAGCAGCGTAGGCCCAGCGGGACAAGAGACCCAGTACTTC.

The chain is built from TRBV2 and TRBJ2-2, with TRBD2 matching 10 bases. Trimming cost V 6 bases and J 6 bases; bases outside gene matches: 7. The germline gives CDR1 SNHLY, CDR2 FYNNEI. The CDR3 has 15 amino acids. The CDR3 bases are TGTGCCAGCAGGGGGGCTAGCGGGAGAGCCGGGGAGCTGTTTTTT. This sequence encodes CASRGASGRAGELFF.

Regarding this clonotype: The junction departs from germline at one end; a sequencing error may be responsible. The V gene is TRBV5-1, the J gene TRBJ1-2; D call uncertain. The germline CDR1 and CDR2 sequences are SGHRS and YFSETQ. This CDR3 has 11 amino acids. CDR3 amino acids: CASSLGRSIVF. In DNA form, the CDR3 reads TGTGCCAGCAGCTTGGGCAGGAGCATCGTTTTC.

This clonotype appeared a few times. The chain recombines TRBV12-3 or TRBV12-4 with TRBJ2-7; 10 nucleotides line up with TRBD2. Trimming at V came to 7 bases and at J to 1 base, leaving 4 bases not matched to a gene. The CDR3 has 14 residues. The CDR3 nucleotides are TGTGCCAGCACCATGACTAGCGGGTCCTACGAGCAGTACTTC. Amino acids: CASTMTSGSYEQYF.

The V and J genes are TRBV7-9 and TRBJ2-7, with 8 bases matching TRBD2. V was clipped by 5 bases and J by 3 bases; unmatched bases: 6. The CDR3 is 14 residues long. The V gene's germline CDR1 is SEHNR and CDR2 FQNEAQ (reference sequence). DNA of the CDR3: TGTGCCAGCAGCGAGGCGGGGGGTCTCTACGAGCAGTACTTC. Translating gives CASSEAGGLYEQYF.

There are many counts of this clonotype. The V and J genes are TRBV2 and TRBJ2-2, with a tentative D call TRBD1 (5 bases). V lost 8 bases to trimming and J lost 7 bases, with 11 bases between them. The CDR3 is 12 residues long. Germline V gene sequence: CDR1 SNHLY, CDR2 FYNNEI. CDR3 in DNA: TGTGCCAGCGGACACGGAGTCGGGGAGCTGTTTTTT. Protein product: CASGHGVGELFF.

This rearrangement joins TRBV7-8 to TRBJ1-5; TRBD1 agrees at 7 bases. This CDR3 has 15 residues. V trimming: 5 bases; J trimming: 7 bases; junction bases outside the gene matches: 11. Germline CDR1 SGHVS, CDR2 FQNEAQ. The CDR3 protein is CASSMYTGETQPQHF. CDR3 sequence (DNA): TGTGCCAGCAGCATGTACACAGGGGAGACCCAGCCCCAGCATTTT. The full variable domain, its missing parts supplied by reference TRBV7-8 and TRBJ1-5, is GAGVSQSPRYKVAKRGQDVALRCDPISGHVSLFWYQQALGQGPEFLTYFQNEAQLDKSGLPSDRFFAERPEGSVSTLKIQRTQQEDSAVYLCASSMYTGETQPQHFGDGTRLSIL.

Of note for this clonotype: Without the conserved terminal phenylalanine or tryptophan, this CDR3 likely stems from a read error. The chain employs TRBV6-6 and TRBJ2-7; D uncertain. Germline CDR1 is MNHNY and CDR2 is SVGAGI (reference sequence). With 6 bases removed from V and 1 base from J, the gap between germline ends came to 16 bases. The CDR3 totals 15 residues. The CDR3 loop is CASSPPPAKSYEQYC. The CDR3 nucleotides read TGTGCCAGCAGCCCACCCCCGGCAAAGTCCTACGAGCAGTACTGC.

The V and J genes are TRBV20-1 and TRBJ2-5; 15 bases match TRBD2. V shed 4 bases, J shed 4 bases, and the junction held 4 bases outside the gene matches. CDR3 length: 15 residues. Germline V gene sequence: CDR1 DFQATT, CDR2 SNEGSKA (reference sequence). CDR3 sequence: CSATRTSGRGETQYF. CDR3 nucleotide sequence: TGCAGTGCTACAAGGACTAGCGGGAGGGGAGAGACCCAGTACTTC.

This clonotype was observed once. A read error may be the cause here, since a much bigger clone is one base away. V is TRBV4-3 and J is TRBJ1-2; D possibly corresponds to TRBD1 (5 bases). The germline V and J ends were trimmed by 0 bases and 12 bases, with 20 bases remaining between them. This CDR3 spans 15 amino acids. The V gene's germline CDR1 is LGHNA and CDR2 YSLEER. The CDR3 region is CASSQDGASIWGHTF. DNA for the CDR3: TGCGCCAGCAGCCAAGATGGGGCATCCATTTGGGGCCACACCTTC.

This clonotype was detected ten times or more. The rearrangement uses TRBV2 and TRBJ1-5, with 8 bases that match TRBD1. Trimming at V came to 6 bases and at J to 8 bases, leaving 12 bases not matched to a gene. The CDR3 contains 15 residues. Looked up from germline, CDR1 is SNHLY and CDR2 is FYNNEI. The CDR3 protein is CASSQGARMLEPQHF. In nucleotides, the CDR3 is TGTGCCAGCAGCCAGGGGGCTAGGATGTTAGAGCCCCAGCATTTT.

CDR3 region: CSAGQGKGYTF. CDR3 nucleotide sequence: TGCAGCGCCGGACAGGGGAAAGGCTACACCTTC. The V call is TRBV29-1, the J call TRBJ1-2; TRBD1 matches 9 bases. CDR3 length: 11 residues. Germline V lookup: CDR1 SQVTM, CDR2 ANQGSEA. Losses at the gene ends were 7 bases for V and 8 bases for J; bases not matched to a gene: 5.

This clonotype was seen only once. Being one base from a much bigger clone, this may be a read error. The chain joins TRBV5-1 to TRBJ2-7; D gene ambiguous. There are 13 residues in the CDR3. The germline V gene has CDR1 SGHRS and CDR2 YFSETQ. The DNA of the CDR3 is TGCGCCAGCAGCTTGGGATTAACCTACGAGCAGCACTTC. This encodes CASSLGLTYEQHF.